This T cell receptor (beta chain) was sequenced in a study of T cells in Graves' hyperthyroidism and ophthalmopathy. Regarding the study as a whole: Ophthalmopathy was identified by the model a median 6.5 months ahead of onset.

Germline V gene lookup returns CDR1 KGHDR and CDR2 SFDVKD. V shed 4 bases, J shed 1 base, and the junction held 1 base outside the gene matches. This CDR3 comprises 15 residues. Amplified regions were TCR beta CDR3 sequences from RNA transcripts. The TCR CDR3 was amplified in a first-round RT-PCR using the HTBI primer set. TCRdb independently ran MiXCR on the multiplex PCR reads; one entry per CDR3 protein. The profile shows 550,000 to 650,000 distinct CDR3 sequences, approximately 15% of them singletons. The study enrolled patients aged 18 to 65 with newly diagnosed hyperthyroidism of under 2 months' duration. The PBMCs studied were ones that came from roughly 9.1 ml fresh peripheral blood. This clonotype was seen many times. Its antigen is currently unknown.

The sample consisted of blood. This TCR was sampled from a woman in her twenties or thirties with Graves' hyperthyroidism that later progressed to Graves' ophthalmopathy. The chain couples TRBV24-1 to TRBJ1-4; 8 positions agree with TRBD1. In nucleotides, the CDR3 is TGTGCCACCAGTGACACAGGGGGAACTAATGAAAAACTGTTTTTT. Its translation is CATSDTGGTNEKLFF.